These T cell receptor beta chains were read from a single sample in a study of T cells in Graves' hyperthyroidism and ophthalmopathy. TCRdb processed the multiplex PCR reads anew with MiXCR; each CDR3 protein has one entry. Of under 350,000 distinct CDR3 sequences in the sample, 15% to 20% were seen once. Sequencing input: blood. The receptors derive from a woman aged 45-60 years with Graves' hyperthyroidism. Each CDR3 is given without its conserved first and last residue. The size field is filled for only some rows; it gives once, few, many or a size class.

J: TRBJ2-3
size: .
V: TRBV7-2
CDR3: ASSRGATTTSTDTQY

J: TRBJ1-1
size: .
V: TRBV20-1
CDR3: SAREGEAF

J: TRBJ2-5
size: .
V: TRBV11-2
CDR3: ASSLVGTLVETQY

J: TRBJ2-1
size: few
V: TRBV7-2
CDR3: ASSFPLRGSSYNEQF

J: TRBJ1-2
size: .
V: TRBV6-2/TRBV6-3
CDR3: ASSRTGGAIYGYT

J: TRBJ2-2
size: .
V: TRBV11-2
CDR3: ASSSGLAGGRVLGELF

J: TRBJ2-4
size: .
V: TRBV2
CDR3: ASSYSEAKNIQY

J: TRBJ1-2
size: .
V: TRBV7-9
CDR3: ASSSADQANYGYT

J: TRBJ2-1
size: few
V: TRBV20-1
CDR3: SARPPQGSYNEQF

J: TRBJ1-3
size: few
V: TRBV7-9
CDR3: ASSLAEGQTSGNTIY

J: TRBJ2-5
size: few
V: TRBV5-4
CDR3: ASSLEGGGRETQY

J: TRBJ2-7
size: few
V: TRBV5-5
CDR3: ASSLTVGGTYEQY

J: TRBJ1-1
size: few
V: TRBV12-3/TRBV12-4
CDR3: ASSLTGFTEAF

J: TRBJ2-2
size: .
V: TRBV3-1
CDR3: ASRRENTGELF

J: TRBJ2-2
size: .
V: TRBV24-1
CDR3: ATSDDVGRVGDTGELF

J: TRBJ1-1
size: many
V: TRBV12-3/TRBV12-4
CDR3: ASSRGTGSTEAF

J: TRBJ2-7
size: many
V: TRBV11-2
CDR3: ASSLSRVPYEQY

J: TRBJ2-5
size: few
V: TRBV15
CDR3: ATSTRGGGQLETQY

J: TRBJ1-2
size: few
V: TRBV27
CDR3: ASSPTGWISYGYT

J: TRBJ1-2
size: many
V: TRBV11-2
CDR3: ASSPHRDGYT

J: TRBJ2-3
size: .
V: TRBV28
CDR3: ATRDHQTSTDTQY

J: TRBJ2-3
size: many
V: TRBV29-1
CDR3: SAGSGILRDTQY

J: TRBJ2-5
size: few
V: TRBV24-1
CDR3: ATSAGGQTYQETQY

J: TRBJ2-1
size: many
V: TRBV5-1
CDR3: ASTRGVAGGVGYNEQF

J: TRBJ1-4
size: few
V: TRBV6-1
CDR3: ASSEDLINEKLF

J: TRBJ2-1
size: .
V: TRBV5-6
CDR3: ASSSPLAVAYNEQF

J: TRBJ1-1
size: many
V: TRBV5-1
CDR3: ASREGPRGMNTEAF

J: TRBJ1-1
size: many
V: TRBV5-8
CDR3: ASSLGNRGWTEAF

J: TRBJ2-1
size: many
V: TRBV11-1
CDR3: ASSPASGTYNEQF

J: TRBJ2-3
size: few
V: TRBV4-1
CDR3: ASSQESPRGSFGDTQY

J: TRBJ2-1
size: .
V: TRBV6-2/TRBV6-3
CDR3: ASSYKRLSYNEQF

J: TRBJ2-3
size: .
V: TRBV19
CDR3: ASQRGDTDTQY

J: TRBJ2-2
size: .
V: TRBV24-1
CDR3: ATSDLKGRDSGELF

J: TRBJ2-2
size: .
V: TRBV14
CDR3: ASSHMTSANTGELF

J: TRBJ1-2
size: many
V: TRBV2
CDR3: ASSEPLSNGYT

J: TRBJ2-7
size: .
V: TRBV6-2/TRBV6-3
CDR3: ASSYFGPWSPEQY

J: TRBJ2-1
size: .
V: TRBV24-1
CDR3: ATRPPPGGREEQF

J: TRBJ1-4
size: many
V: TRBV10-3
CDR3: AISESATTNEKLF

J: TRBJ2-3
size: .
V: TRBV5-6
CDR3: ASSLEMDSPGDTQY

J: TRBJ2-3
size: many
V: TRBV2
CDR3: ASSGDRSITDTQY

J: TRBJ1-2
size: .
V: TRBV13
CDR3: ASSVAQGGGTYGYT

J: TRBJ2-7
size: .
V: TRBV9
CDR3: ASSVGDRGPEQY